This entry features one T cell receptor (beta chain) sequence. CDR1 and CDR2 (germline): SGHNT, YENEEA. Trimming cost V 5 bases and J 2 bases; bases outside gene matches: 6. The CDR3 is made up of 15 amino acids. Measured with immunoSEQ multiplex PCR; TCRdb has only the in-frame clones, and not every one. The top ten clones hold roughly 3% of a sample with under 50,000 clones, around 90% of them seen once. These data belong to a study of T cell changes during pregnancy in multiple sclerosis. The sample here was CD8+ T cells from peripheral blood mononuclear cells, taken in the second trimester of pregnancy. This TCR was sampled from a female donor with multiple sclerosis, enrolled in a pregnancy study. The V and J genes are TRBV11-3 and TRBJ2-7; 10 bases align to TRBD2. CDR3 in DNA: TGTGCCAGCAGCCAGAGAGCGGGGGGGACCTACGAGCAGTACTTC. This translates into CASSQRAGGTYEQYF.